A single sample is the source of the 21 T cell receptor beta chains below, sequenced in a study of blood T cell repertoires in COVID-19. Data came from immunoSEQ multiplex PCR; TCRdb stores just in-frame clones and leaves some out. In the table there are 300,000 to 400,000 clones, approximately 88% of which are singletons. The sequencing input was peripheral blood. These receptors all come from a man aged 25 to 40 with COVID-19, enrolled during active disease.

This clone occurred once. The chain carries TRBV7-9 and TRBJ2-7, with D maybe TRBD1 (7 bases). The CDR3 length is 16 residues. Germline V CDR1 and CDR2: SEHNR, FQNEAQ (reference sequence). V dropped 5 bases and J dropped 1 base, with 18 bases sitting between them. The CDR3 loop reads CASSPSETGKSYEQYF. CDR3 coding DNA: TGTGCCAGCAGCCCTAGCGAGACAGGGAAGTCCTACGAGCAGTACTTC.

The rearrangement uses TRBV9 and TRBJ1-2; 8 nucleotides match TRBD1. V was pared by 0 bases and J by 7 bases, with 26 bases of the junction left unmatched. Germline values: CDR1 SGDLS, CDR2 YYNGEE. The CDR3 loop spans 21 amino acids. Here the CDR3 reads CASSVVWGESLTLRGLCGYTF. CDR3 DNA sequence: TGTGCCAGCAGCGTAGTCTGGGGTGAGAGCTTGACCCTCAGGGGGCTCTGTGGCTACACCTTC.

The rearrangement uses TRBV11-3 and TRBJ2-1, with TRBD1 as a possible D gene (5 bases). Germline V CDR1 and CDR2: SGHNT, YENEEA. The CDR3 contains 14 residues. The V and J ends lost 2 bases and 5 bases respectively, with 10 bases between them. The CDR3 spells CASSLSSRDNEQFF. CDR3 sequence (DNA): TGTGCCAGCAGCTTAAGCTCCAGGGACAATGAGCAGTTCTTC. The complete variable domain, with remaining parts taken from reference TRBV11-3 and TRBJ2-1, reads EAGVVQSPRYKIIEKKQPVAFWCNPISGHNTLYWYLQNLGQGPELLIRYENEEAVDDSQLPKDRFSAERLKGVDSTLKIQPAELGDSAVYLCASSLSSRDNEQFFGPGTRLTVL.

The rearrangement joins TRBV13 to TRBJ2-2; TRBD1 agrees at 7 bases. V dropped 4 bases and J dropped 2; count of bases not matched to a gene: 13. This CDR3 is 18 amino acids long. From germline, CDR1 is PRHDT and CDR2 FYEKMQ (reference sequence). CDR3: CASSSLQWQGDNTGELFF. CDR3 nucleotides: TGTGCCAGCAGCTCCTTACAGTGGCAGGGGGATAACACCGGGGAGCTGTTTTTT.

The DNA of the CDR3 is TGTGCCATCAGTGAGGATAGGAGAGGGTACACTGAAGCTTTCTTT. Residues: CAISEDRRGYTEAFF. This chain joins TRBV10-3 and TRBJ1-1; D remains unclear. This CDR3 comprises 15 residues. Germline CDR1 and CDR2: ENHRY and SYGVKD. Trimming removed 2 bases at V and 3 bases at J, with 13 bases between.

This chain connects TRBV19 to TRBJ1-2; D remains unclear. The CDR3 has 15 residues. Trimming took off 1 base at V and 0 bases at J, with 9 bases between the two ends. The germline gives CDR1 LNHDA, CDR2 SQIVND (reference sequence). CDR3 DNA: TGTGCCAGTAGTATAGCCTTGGTAGCTAACTATGGCTACACCTTC. Its translation is CASSIALVANYGYTF.

This rearrangement joins TRBV5-4 to TRBJ1-2, with D possibly matching TRBD1 (5 bases). CDR3 length: 15 amino acids. V was shortened by 0 bases and J by 8 bases, with 17 bases between the two germline ends. In germline, CDR1 is SGHNT, CDR2 YYREEE (reference sequence). CDR3 region: CASSLDPTPGEGYTF. The CDR3 coding sequence is TGTGCCAGCAGCTTGGATCCGACGCCGGGGGAGGGCTACACCTTC.

The genes are TRBV15 and TRBJ1-3; D possibly corresponds to TRBD1 (6 bases). Trimming pared 4 bases from V and 0 bases from J, leaving 13 bases between. Germline V gene sequence: CDR1 LNHNV, CDR2 YYDKDF (reference sequence). The CDR3 is made up of 16 amino acids. The DNA for the CDR3 is TGTGCCACCAGCATCCAAGGGGGGGTCTCTGGAAACACCATATATTTT. Amino acid sequence: CATSIQGGVSGNTIYF.

CDR3 sequence reads: CASSPDRVNYGYTF. CDR3 nucleotide sequence: TGTGCCAGCAGCCCGGACAGAGTTAACTATGGCTACACCTTC. This chain joins TRBV5-4 and TRBJ1-2, with D possibly being TRBD1 (6 bases). Trimming pared 4 bases from V and 1 base from J, leaving 11 bases between. In germline, CDR1 is SGHNT, CDR2 YYREEE (reference sequence). This CDR3 is 14 amino acids long. The whole variable domain, remainder taken from reference TRBV5-4 and TRBJ1-2, is ETGVTQSPTHLIKTRGQQVTLRCSSQSGHNTVSWYQQALGQGPQFIFQYYREEENGRGNFPPRFSGLQFPNYSSELNVNALELDDSALYLCASSPDRVNYGYTFGSGTRLTVV.

V is TRBV5-6 and J is TRBJ2-3; D gene ambiguous. Germline CDR1 reads SGHDT; CDR2 reads YYEEEE. The CDR3 has 15 amino acids. V dropped 0 bases and J dropped 5 bases, with 13 bases sitting between them. The DNA for the CDR3 is TGTGCCAGCAGCTTGGTGCGGAGAGGTGGAGATACGCAGTATTTT. It translates to CASSLVRRGGDTQYF. The entire variable domain, with the rest obtained from reference TRBV5-6 and TRBJ2-3, is as follows: DAGVTQSPTHLIKTRGQQVTLRCSPKSGHDTVSWYQQALGQGPQFIFQYYEEEERQRGNFPDRFSGHQFPNYSSELNVNALLLGDSALYLCASSLVRRGGDTQYFGPGTRLTVL.

The chain recombines TRBV5-1 with TRBJ2-7; TRBD1 aligns across 7 bases. The CDR3 covers 18 residues. Germline assignment: CDR1 SGHRS and CDR2 YFSETQ. The ends lost 0 bases at V and 3 bases at J; junction bases unmatched: 15. The CDR3 sequence is CASSLAGLQGKTSYEQYF. The CDR3 DNA reads TGCGCCAGCAGCTTGGCGGGCCTACAGGGGAAGACCAGCTACGAGCAGTACTTC.

This sequence joins TRBV6-5 and TRBJ1-1, with a possible D match to TRBD1 (5 bases). There are 14 residues in the CDR3. V was clipped by 10 bases and J by 6 bases, with 21 bases between them. Germline V gives CDR1 MNHEY, CDR2 SVGAGI. The CDR3 is CATRGHVSLPEAFF. CDR3 coding DNA: TGTGCCACTAGAGGACACGTCTCTCTTCCTGAAGCTTTCTTT.

V gene TRBV15 combines with J gene TRBJ2-7; a possible D gene is TRBD2 (6 bases). Germline values: CDR1 LNHNV, CDR2 YYDKDF (reference sequence). The CDR3 sequence is 13 residues long. V lost 8 bases and J lost 1, with 12 bases in between. In DNA, the CDR3 is TGTGCCACCTCCGGGACTCAATCCTACGAGCAGTACTTC. Residues: CATSGTQSYEQYF.

This clone was picked up a small number of times. Other DNA sequences in this sample translate to the same CDR3. The V call is TRBV9, the J call TRBJ2-2; D perhaps matches TRBD2 (6 bases). This CDR3 is 15 amino acids long. The V gene's germline CDR1 is SGDLS and CDR2 YYNGEE. V lost 0 bases, J lost 5 bases, and 11 bases lay in between. CDR3 sequence (DNA): TGTGCCAGCAGCGTAGCTACGGGAGATACCGGGGAGCTGTTTTTT. This codes for CASSVATGDTGELFF. Supplemented by reference TRBV9 and TRBJ2-2, the full variable domain reads DSGVTQTPKHLITATGQRVTLRCSPRSGDLSVYWYQQSLDQGLQFLIQYYNGEERAKGNILERFSAQQFPDLHSELNLSSLELGDSALYFCASSVATGDTGELFFGEGSRLTVL.

This chain connects TRBV7-9 to TRBJ1-4; TRBD1 matches at 7 bases. The CDR3 sequence is 13 residues long. Germline V lookup: CDR1 SEHNR, CDR2 FQNEAQ (reference sequence). V gave up 11 bases and J gave up 4 bases; unmatched junction bases: 7. CDR3 in amino acids: CAGVRGINEKLFF. In DNA, the CDR3 is TGTGCCGGGGTCAGGGGGATTAATGAAAAACTGTTTTTT.

This clone appeared once. The chain is built from TRBV13 and TRBJ2-3, with D unclear. Trimming pared 5 bases from V and 3 bases from J, leaving 9 bases between. Per the germline V gene, CDR1 is PRHDT and CDR2 is FYEKMQ (reference sequence). CDR3 size: 13 residues. DNA of the CDR3: TGTGCCAGCAGCCCCCCCAGTACAGATACGCAGTATTTT. It codes for CASSPPSTDTQYF.

DNA for the CDR3: TGTGCCAGCAGTTCCGCCGGGACTCAGAATGAGCAGTTCTTC. It yields the protein CASSSAGTQNEQFF. The chain employs TRBV28 and TRBJ2-1, with a weak D call TRBD2 (6 bases). V lost 4 bases, J lost 7 bases, and 14 bases lay in between. This CDR3 is 14 amino acids long. Germline V lookup: CDR1 MDHEN, CDR2 SYDVKM.

The CDR3 nucleotides read TGTGCCATCGCCCAGGCCTCCTACAATGAGCAGTTCTTC. As protein: CAIAQASYNEQFF. This rearrangement joins TRBV10-3 to TRBJ2-1; D remains ambiguous. The germline CDR1 and CDR2 sequences are ENHRY and SYGVKD. The CDR3 is made up of 13 amino acids. V was cut by 8 bases and J by 0 bases, with 8 bases left in between.

The genes are TRBV29-1 and TRBJ2-6; 9 bases agree with TRBD1. Germline V gives CDR1 SQVTM, CDR2 ANQGSEA. V lost 7 bases to trimming and J lost 5 bases; unmatched junction nucleotides: 6. This CDR3 spans 14 amino acids. The CDR3 bases are TGCAGCGGAATTACAGGGGGCCGGGCCAACGTCCTGACTTTC. Translation gives CSGITGGRANVLTF.

This clone was counted a single time. This sequence joins TRBV6-2 or TRBV6-3 and TRBJ2-3; the match to TRBD2 covers 10 bases. The J segment lost 2 bases and the V segment lost 2 bases, leaving 13 bases of the junction unmatched. This CDR3 is 19 amino acids long. Germline CDR1 reads MNHEY; CDR2 reads SVGEGT. This CDR3 is CASSYDGSGRADITDTQYF. CDR3 nucleotides: TGTGCCAGCAGTTACGACGGCAGCGGGAGGGCCGATATCACAGATACGCAGTATTTT.

The chain employs TRBV9 and TRBJ2-1, with D maybe TRBD2 (6 bases). Germline CDR1 is SGDLS and CDR2 is YYNGEE. This CDR3 has 15 amino acids. V was clipped by 4 bases and J by 5 bases, with 16 bases between them. The CDR3 sequence: CASSLKEGLNNEQFF. DNA for the CDR3: TGTGCCAGCAGCCTTAAGGAGGGCTTGAACAATGAGCAGTTCTTC. Drawing the rest from reference TRBV9 and TRBJ2-1, the complete variable domain is DSGVTQTPKHLITATGQRVTLRCSPRSGDLSVYWYQQSLDQGLQFLIQYYNGEERAKGNILERFSAQQFPDLHSELNLSSLELGDSALYFCASSLKEGLNNEQFFGPGTRLTVL.